These 17 T cell receptor beta chains originate from one sample sequenced in a study of blood T cell repertoires in COVID-19. Libraries were prepared by immunoSEQ multiplex PCR; TCRdb keeps only in-frame clonotypes and omits some of them. The sample gives some 97,000 clones, approximately 85% of which show up once; around 6.9% is in the top ten. The specimen was peripheral blood. The source is a woman aged 60-75 years with acute or convalescent COVID-19.

There are a few counts of this clone. V and J are TRBV27 and TRBJ1-2; 7 bases agree with TRBD1. With 2 bases clipped from V and 4 bases from J, the junction kept 1 base outside the gene matches. Germline values: CDR1 MNHEY, CDR2 SMNVEV (reference sequence). CDR3 length equals 13 residues. CDR3: CASSLGTAYGYTF. The CDR3 coding sequence is TGTGCCAGCAGTTTAGGGACAGCCTATGGCTACACCTTC.

This chain joins TRBV27 and TRBJ1-1; D is perhaps TRBD1 (6 bases). Germline values: CDR1 MNHEY, CDR2 SMNVEV (reference sequence). V was clipped by 6 bases and J by 5 bases, with 7 bases between them. The CDR3 length is 11 residues. As DNA, the CDR3 is TGTGCCAGCAGAACAGGGACTGAAGCTTTCTTT. This encodes CASRTGTEAFF.

Here the CDR3 reads CASSLGGRSDTQYF. In DNA, the CDR3 is TGTGCCAGCAGCTTAGGCGGGAGATCAGATACGCAGTATTTT. The chain carries TRBV7-3 and TRBJ2-3, with TRBD2 matching over 7 bases. J lost 4 bases, V lost 2 bases, and 3 bases had no gene match. The CDR3 sequence is 14 residues long. Germline lookup yields CDR1 SGHTA and CDR2 FQGTGA.

This rearrangement joins TRBV11-2 to TRBJ1-4; 7 bases align to TRBD1. Germline V gene lookup returns CDR1 SGHAT and CDR2 FQNNGV. There are 14 residues in the CDR3. J gave up 8 bases and V 4 bases, and 7 bases lay outside the gene matches. In nucleotides, the CDR3 is TGTGCCAGCAGCTCCAGGGGGAATCACGAAAAACTGTTTTTT. Translation gives CASSSRGNHEKLFF.

The chain uses TRBV4-1 and TRBJ1-3, with unresolved D. The V gene's germline CDR1 is MGHRA and CDR2 YSYEKL. The CDR3 spans 20 residues. The V end was cut by 0 bases, the J end by 0 bases, with 21 bases between. The CDR3 sequence is CASSQEGRDRVVPSGNTIYF. The CDR3 DNA sequence: TGCGCCAGCAGCCAAGAAGGGCGGGATAGGGTCGTCCCCTCTGGAAACACCATATATTTT.

This chain joins TRBV5-1 and TRBJ2-1, with 13 bases that match TRBD2. The CDR3 is 15 amino acids. V trimming: 1 base; J trimming: 6 bases; junction bases outside the gene matches: 1. In germline, CDR1 is SGHRS, CDR2 YFSETQ. The CDR3 coding sequence is TGCGCCAGCAGCTTGTGGACTAGCGGGGGCAATGAGCAGTTCTTC. This gives the protein CASSLWTSGGNEQFF.

This clone has only one observation. The chain uses TRBV19 and TRBJ2-2, with 7 bases matching TRBD1. The CDR3 extends over 15 amino acids. V shed 8 bases, J shed 0 bases, and the junction held 6 bases outside the gene matches. CDR1 is LNHDA and CDR2 is SQIVND in the germline V gene (reference sequence). DNA for the CDR3: TGTGCCAGTCGCCCGACAGGGACGAACACCGGGGAGCTGTTTTTT. This codes for CASRPTGTNTGELFF.

This clone turned up a few times. The rearrangement links TRBV2 to TRBJ1-1; tentative D call: TRBD1 (6 bases). V was clipped by 5 bases and J by 1 base, with 11 bases between them. Germline V gene lookup returns CDR1 SNHLY and CDR2 FYNNEI. The CDR3 has 14 amino acids. CDR3 protein: CASSSGAGNTEAFF. CDR3 nucleotides: TGTGCCAGCAGTTCAGGGGCGGGGAACACTGAAGCTTTCTTT.

V usage is TRBV7-8 and J usage is TRBJ2-3; TRBD2 aligns across 12 bases. Germline values: CDR1 SGHVS, CDR2 FQNEAQ. The CDR3 length is 17 residues. Trimming cost V 6 bases and J 5 bases; bases outside gene matches: 12. In nucleotides, the CDR3 is TGTGCCAGCAGATTACAACGACTAGCGGGAGCTCTAGATACGCAGTATTTT. Encoded protein: CASRLQRLAGALDTQYF. The variable domain in full, with the rest retrieved from reference TRBV7-8 and TRBJ2-3, is GAGVSQSPRYKVAKRGQDVALRCDPISGHVSLFWYQQALGQGPEFLTYFQNEAQLDKSGLPSDRFFAERPEGSVSTLKIQRTQQEDSAVYLCASRLQRLAGALDTQYFGPGTRLTVL.

V is TRBV30 and J is TRBJ1-6; no clear D gene. Per germline, CDR1 GTSNPN and CDR2 SVGIG (reference sequence). V lost 0 bases, J lost 7 bases, and 7 bases lay in between. The CDR3 loop spans 13 amino acids. The CDR3 DNA reads TGTGCCTGGAGTGTAGCCTCCAATTCACCCCTCCACTTT. Its protein is CAWSVASNSPLHF.

The count of this clone is one. This chain uses TRBV16 with TRBJ1-3, with unresolved D. The V end was cut by 2 bases, the J end by 2 bases, with 10 bases between. Germline lookup yields CDR1 KGHSY and CDR2 FQNENV. This CDR3 is built from 15 residues. This chain's CDR3 is CASSQQTLTGNTIYF. DNA for the CDR3: TGTGCCAGCAGCCAACAGACATTGACTGGAAACACCATATATTTT.

This chain links TRBV28 with TRBJ2-1, with 11 bases identical to TRBD1. V lost 6 bases to trimming and J lost 7 bases; unmatched junction nucleotides: 5. The CDR3 contains 14 residues. In germline, CDR1 is MDHEN, CDR2 SYDVKM. CDR3 region: CASRMGQGVNEQFF. CDR3 in DNA: TGTGCCAGCAGAATGGGACAGGGGGTGAATGAGCAGTTCTTC.

This clone occurred once. The chain couples TRBV29-1 to TRBJ2-1; D may be TRBD1 (6 bases). The CDR3 extends over 12 amino acids. Germline V gene sequence: CDR1 SQVTM, CDR2 ANQGSEA. V was pared by 4 bases and J by 4 bases, with 8 bases between. In nucleotides, the CDR3 is TGCAGCGTTGGCAGGGGATACAATGAGCAGTTCTTC. Protein product: CSVGRGYNEQFF.

The chain employs TRBV25-1 and TRBJ2-5; 9 bases line up with TRBD2. This CDR3 contains 17 residues. The V gene end was trimmed by 3 bases and the J gene end by 7 bases; junction bases not matched to a gene: 15. Germline V CDR1 and CDR2: MGHDK, SYGVNS. CDR3 loop: CASSEGGSGSPRGTQYF. CDR3 sequence (DNA): TGTGCCAGCAGTGAGGGAGGTAGCGGGAGCCCCCGGGGGACCCAGTACTTC.

The V and J genes are TRBV7-9 and TRBJ1-2; TRBD1 aligns across 8 bases. Germline CDR1 and CDR2: SEHNR and FQNEAQ (reference sequence). With 2 bases clipped from V and 3 bases from J, the junction kept 11 bases outside the gene matches. This CDR3 is built from 17 residues. For the CDR3, the DNA is TGTGCCAGCAGCTTAATGGGTGTGACAGGGGAGTACTATGGCTACACCTTC. The encoded protein is CASSLMGVTGEYYGYTF.

The chain uses TRBV12-3 or TRBV12-4 and TRBJ1-2; the match to TRBD1 covers 7 bases. The CDR3 is 13 amino acids. The V segment lost 4 bases and the J segment 8 bases; nucleotides outside the gene matches: 7. This CDR3 reads CASSSTTGIGYTF. CDR3 DNA: TGTGCCAGCAGTTCCACGACAGGGATCGGCTACACCTTC.

The chain joins TRBV5-1 to TRBJ1-6; 7 bases map to TRBD1. Germline V gene lookup returns CDR1 SGHRS and CDR2 YFSETQ. After removal of 0 bases from V and 7 bases from J, the junction contained 7 bases not matched to a gene. This CDR3 is 16 amino acids long. CDR3 in DNA: TGCGCCAGCAGCTTGGGGGGGACAGTGAGAAATTCACCCCTCCACTTT. This gives the protein CASSLGGTVRNSPLHF.